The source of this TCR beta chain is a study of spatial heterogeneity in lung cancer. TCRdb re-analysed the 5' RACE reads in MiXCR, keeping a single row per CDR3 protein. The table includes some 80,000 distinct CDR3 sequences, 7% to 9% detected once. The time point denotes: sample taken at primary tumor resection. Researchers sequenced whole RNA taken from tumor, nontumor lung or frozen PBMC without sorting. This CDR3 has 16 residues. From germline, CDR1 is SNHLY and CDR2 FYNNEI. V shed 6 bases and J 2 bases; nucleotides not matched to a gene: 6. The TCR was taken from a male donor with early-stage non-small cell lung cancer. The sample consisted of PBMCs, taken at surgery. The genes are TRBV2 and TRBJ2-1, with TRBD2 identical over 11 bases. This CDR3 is CASSETSGRAYNEQFF. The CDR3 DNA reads TGTGCCAGCAGCGAAACTAGCGGGAGAGCCTACAATGAGCAGTTCTTC.